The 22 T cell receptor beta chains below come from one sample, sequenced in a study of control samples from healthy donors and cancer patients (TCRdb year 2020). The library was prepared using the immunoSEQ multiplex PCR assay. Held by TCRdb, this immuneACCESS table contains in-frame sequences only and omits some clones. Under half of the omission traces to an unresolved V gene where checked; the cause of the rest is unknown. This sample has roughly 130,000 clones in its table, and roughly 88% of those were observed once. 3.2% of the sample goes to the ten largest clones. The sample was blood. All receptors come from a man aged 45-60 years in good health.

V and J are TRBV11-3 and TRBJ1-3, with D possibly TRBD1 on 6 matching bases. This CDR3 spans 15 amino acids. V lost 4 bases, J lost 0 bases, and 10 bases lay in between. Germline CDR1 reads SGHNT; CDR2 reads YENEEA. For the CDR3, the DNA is TGTGCCAGCAGCTCCGGACAGTTCTCTGGAAACACCATATATTTT. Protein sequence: CASSSGQFSGNTIYF.

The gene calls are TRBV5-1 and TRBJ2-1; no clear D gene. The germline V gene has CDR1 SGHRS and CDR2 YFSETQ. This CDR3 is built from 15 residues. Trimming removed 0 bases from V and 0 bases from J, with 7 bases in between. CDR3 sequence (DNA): TGCGCCAGCAGCTTGGCTGTCGGCTCCTACAATGAGCAGTTCTTC. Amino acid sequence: CASSLAVGSYNEQFF.

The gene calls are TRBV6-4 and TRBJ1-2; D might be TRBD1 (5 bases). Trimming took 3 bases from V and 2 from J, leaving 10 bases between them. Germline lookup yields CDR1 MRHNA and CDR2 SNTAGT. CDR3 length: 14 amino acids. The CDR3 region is CASSEMTVNYGYTF. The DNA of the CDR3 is TGTGCCAGCAGTGAGATGACAGTCAACTATGGCTACACCTTC.

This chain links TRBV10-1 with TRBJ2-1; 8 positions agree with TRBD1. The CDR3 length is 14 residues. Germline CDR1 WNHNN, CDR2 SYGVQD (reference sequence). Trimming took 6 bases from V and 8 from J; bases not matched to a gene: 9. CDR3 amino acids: CASSRGQEYHEQFF. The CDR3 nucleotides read TGCGCCAGCAGCCGGGGACAGGAGTACCATGAGCAGTTCTTC.

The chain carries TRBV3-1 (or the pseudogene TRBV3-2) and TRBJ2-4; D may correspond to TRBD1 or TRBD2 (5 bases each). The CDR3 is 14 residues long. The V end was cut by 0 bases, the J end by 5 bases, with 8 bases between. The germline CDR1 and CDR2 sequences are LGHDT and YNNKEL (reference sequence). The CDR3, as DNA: TGTGCCAGCAGCCAAGATCAGGGAGAAAACATTCAGTACTTC. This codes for CASSQDQGENIQYF.

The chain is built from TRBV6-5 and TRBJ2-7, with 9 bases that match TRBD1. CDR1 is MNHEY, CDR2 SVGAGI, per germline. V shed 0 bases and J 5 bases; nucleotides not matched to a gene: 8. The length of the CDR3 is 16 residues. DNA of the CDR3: TGTGCCAGCAGTTACTCGATCGGGACAGGGAACCACGAGCAGTACTTC. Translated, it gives CASSYSIGTGNHEQYF.

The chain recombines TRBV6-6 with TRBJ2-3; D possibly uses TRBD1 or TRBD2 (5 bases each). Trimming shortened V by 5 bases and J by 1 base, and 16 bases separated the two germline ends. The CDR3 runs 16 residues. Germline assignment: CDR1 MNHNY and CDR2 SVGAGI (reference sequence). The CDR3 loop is CASSGTLYWGTDTQYF. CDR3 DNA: TGTGCCAGCAGTGGGACCTTATATTGGGGCACAGATACGCAGTATTTT.

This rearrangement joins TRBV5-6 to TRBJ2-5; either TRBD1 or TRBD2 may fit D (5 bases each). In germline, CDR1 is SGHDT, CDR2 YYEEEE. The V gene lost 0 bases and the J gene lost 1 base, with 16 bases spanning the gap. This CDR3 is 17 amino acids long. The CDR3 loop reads CASSLVAIEGIQETQYF. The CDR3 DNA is TGTGCCAGCAGCTTGGTGGCGATTGAGGGGATCCAAGAGACCCAGTACTTC.

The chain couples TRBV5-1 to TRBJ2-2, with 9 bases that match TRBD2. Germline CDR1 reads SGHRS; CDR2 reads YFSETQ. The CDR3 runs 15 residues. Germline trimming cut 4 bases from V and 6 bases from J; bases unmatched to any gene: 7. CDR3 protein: CASSRGAGGPGELFF. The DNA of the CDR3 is TGCGCCAGCAGCAGGGGCGCGGGGGGGCCCGGGGAGCTGTTTTTT.

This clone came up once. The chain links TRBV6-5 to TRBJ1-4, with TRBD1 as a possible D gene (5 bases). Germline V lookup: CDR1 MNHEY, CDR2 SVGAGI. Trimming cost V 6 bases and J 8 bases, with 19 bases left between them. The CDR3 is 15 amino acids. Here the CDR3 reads CASRGRGAGYEKLFF. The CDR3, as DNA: TGTGCCAGCAGGGGACGAGGGGCGGGATACGAAAAACTGTTTTTT.

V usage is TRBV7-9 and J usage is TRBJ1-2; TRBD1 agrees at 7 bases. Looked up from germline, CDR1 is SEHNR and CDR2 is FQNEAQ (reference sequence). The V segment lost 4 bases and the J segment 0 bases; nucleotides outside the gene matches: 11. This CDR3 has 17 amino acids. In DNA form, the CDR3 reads TGTGCCAGCAGCTCTCGACAGGGCTCAATTACTAACTATGGCTACACCTTC. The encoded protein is CASSSRQGSITNYGYTF.

CDR3 loop: CASSRGQGIFNEQFF. The DNA of the CDR3 is TGTGCCAGCAGCCGGGGACAGGGTATCTTCAATGAGCAGTTCTTC. This chain uses TRBV7-9 with TRBJ2-1; 9 positions agree with TRBD1. The CDR3 has 15 amino acids. Germline values: CDR1 SEHNR, CDR2 FQNEAQ (reference sequence). Losses at the gene ends were 5 bases for V and 6 bases for J; bases not matched to a gene: 8.

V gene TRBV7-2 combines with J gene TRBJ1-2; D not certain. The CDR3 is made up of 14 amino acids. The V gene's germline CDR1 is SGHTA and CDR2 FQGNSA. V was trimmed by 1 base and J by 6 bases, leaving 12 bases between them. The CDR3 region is CASSLGFRSDGYTF. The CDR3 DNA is TGTGCCAGCAGCTTAGGTTTTCGGAGCGATGGCTACACCTTC.

CDR3 protein: CASSPRGGGLGEQYF. Written as DNA, the CDR3 is TGTGCCAGCAGCCCGCGAGGGGGGGGCTTGGGTGAGCAGTACTTC. The chain combines TRBV7-3 with TRBJ2-7, with TRBD2 as a possible D gene (7 bases). Trimming left V 5 bases short and J 7 bases short, with 21 bases between. CDR3 length: 15 residues. Germline lookup yields CDR1 SGHTA and CDR2 FQGTGA.

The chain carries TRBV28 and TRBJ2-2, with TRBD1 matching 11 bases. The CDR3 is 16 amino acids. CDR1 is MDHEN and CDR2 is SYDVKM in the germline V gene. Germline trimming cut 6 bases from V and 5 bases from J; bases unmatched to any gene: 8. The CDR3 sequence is CASRPSGTGGTGELFF. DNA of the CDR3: TGTGCCAGCAGGCCGAGCGGGACAGGGGGAACCGGGGAGCTGTTTTTT.

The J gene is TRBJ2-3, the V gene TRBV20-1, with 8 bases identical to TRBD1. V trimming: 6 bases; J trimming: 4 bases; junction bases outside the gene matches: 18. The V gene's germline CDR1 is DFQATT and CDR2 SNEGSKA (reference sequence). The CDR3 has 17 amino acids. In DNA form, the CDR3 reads TGCAGTGCGAGTAAAGGATCGACAGGGGTTTCCTCAGATACGCAGTATTTT. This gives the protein CSASKGSTGVSSDTQYF.

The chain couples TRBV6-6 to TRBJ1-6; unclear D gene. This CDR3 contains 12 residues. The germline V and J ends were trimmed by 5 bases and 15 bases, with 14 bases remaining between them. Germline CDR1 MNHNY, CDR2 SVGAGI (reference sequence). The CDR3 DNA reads TGTGCCAGCAGTACCCAGAGACTCAACCTCCACTTT. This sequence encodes CASSTQRLNLHF.

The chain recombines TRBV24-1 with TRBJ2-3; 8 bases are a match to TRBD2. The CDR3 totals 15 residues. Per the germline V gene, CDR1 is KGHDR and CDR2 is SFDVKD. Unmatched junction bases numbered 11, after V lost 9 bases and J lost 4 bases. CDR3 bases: TGTGCCACCGGGGGGCGGGGGGCTAGTGCAGATACGCAGTATTTT. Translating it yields CATGGRGASADTQYF.

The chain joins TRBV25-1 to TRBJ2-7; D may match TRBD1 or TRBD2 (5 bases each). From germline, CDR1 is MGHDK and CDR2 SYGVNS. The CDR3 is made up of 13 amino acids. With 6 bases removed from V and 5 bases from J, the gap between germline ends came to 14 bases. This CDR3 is CASRSQGVNEQYF. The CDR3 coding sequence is TGTGCCAGCAGGAGCCAGGGAGTCAACGAGCAGTACTTC.

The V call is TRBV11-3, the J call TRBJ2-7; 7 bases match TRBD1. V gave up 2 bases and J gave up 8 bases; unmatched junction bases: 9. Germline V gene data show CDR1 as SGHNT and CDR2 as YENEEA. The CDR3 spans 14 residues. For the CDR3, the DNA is TGTGCCAGCAGCTTAAAACAGGGGCTGGATAAGCAGTACTTC. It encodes CASSLKQGLDKQYF.

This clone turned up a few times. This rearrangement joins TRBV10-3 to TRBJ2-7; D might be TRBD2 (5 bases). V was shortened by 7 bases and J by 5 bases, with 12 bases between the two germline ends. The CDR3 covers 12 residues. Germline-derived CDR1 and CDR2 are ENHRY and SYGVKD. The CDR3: CAITAEGNEQYF. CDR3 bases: TGTGCCATCACGGCCGAGGGCAACGAGCAGTACTTC.

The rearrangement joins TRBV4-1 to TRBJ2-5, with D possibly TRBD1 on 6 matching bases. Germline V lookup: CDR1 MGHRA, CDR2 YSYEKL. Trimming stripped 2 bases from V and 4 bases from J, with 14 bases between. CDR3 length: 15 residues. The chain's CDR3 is CASSQPRDRPETQYF. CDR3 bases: TGCGCCAGCAGCCAACCTCGAGACAGGCCAGAGACCCAGTACTTC.